This TCR beta chain was sequenced in a study of OX40 agonist ivuxolimab in advanced cancers. Turning to the study itself: Ivuxolimab was delivered to patients intravenously every 2 weeks at doses spanning 0.01 to 10 mg/kg.

General observations from the study: The study observed clonal expansion of CD4+ and CD8+ blood T cells by week 6 at 0.1 to 3.0 mg/kg. Some of the lowest clonal expansion was seen in partial responders at 0.1-3.0 mg/kg. Some nonresponders likewise displayed low normalized T-cell clonal expansion.

Turning to this clone: Antigen: not known.

The germline gives CDR1 SGHDT, CDR2 YYEEEE. J was trimmed by 4 bases and V by 4 bases; bases with no gene match: 11. This CDR3 comprises 16 residues. This table comes from immunoSEQ multiplex PCR, and its TCRdb copy is limited to in-frame clones, with some not included. Of 25,000 to 35,000 clones detected, 75% to 85% appear once; the ten largest clones hold around 15%. The chain employs TRBV5-6 and TRBJ2-1; 7 bases line up with TRBD1. The specimen comprised CD4+ or CD8+ T cells sorted from blood, sampled in a trial of the OX40 agonist ivuxolimab. This clonotype was obtained from an adult with an advanced solid tumor such as melanoma, head and neck, liver or kidney cancer. The CDR3 nucleotides read TGTGCCAGCAGCATATTCCGGGACAGACCATACAATGAGCAGTTCTTC. Its protein product is CASSIFRDRPYNEQFF.